The 28 T cell receptor beta chains below come from one sample, sequenced in a study of Graves' ophthalmopathy and Graves' hyperthyroidism. Researchers took RNA transcripts and amplified TCR beta CDR3 regions from them. HTBI primers were used in a first-round RT-PCR, which preceded a second-round multiplex PCR. From the multiplex PCR reads, TCRdb called clonotypes with MiXCR, one entry per CDR3 protein. The sample contains about 500,000 distinct CDR3 sequences, 35% to 40% of which appear only once. Sequencing used peripheral blood or thyroid tissue (not recorded which). The receptor set was obtained from an adult man with Graves' hyperthyroidism.

This clonotype was recorded at least ten times. This chain connects TRBV6-5 to TRBJ1-1; D might be TRBD1 (6 bases). Trimming left V 1 base short and J 4 bases short, with 16 bases between. CDR3 length: 16 residues. Germline values: CDR1 MNHEY, CDR2 SVGAGI. CDR3 protein: CASSYWAGALATEAFF. The CDR3 region has the DNA TGTGCCAGCAGTTACTGGGCAGGGGCCCTAGCCACTGAAGCTTTCTTT.

The sample holds a few counts of this clonotype. The rearrangement uses TRBV4-1 and TRBJ2-7; 7 bases align to TRBD2. V lost 1 base and J lost 3; bases outside the gene matches: 15. This CDR3 is built from 18 residues. In germline, CDR1 is MGHRA, CDR2 YSYEKL. The CDR3 coding sequence is TGCGCCAGCAGCCAAGGGGCCTTAACTCCGGGACTAAACTACGAGCAGTACTTC. It specifies CASSQGALTPGLNYEQYF.

This clonotype was detected many times. This chain joins TRBV7-9 and TRBJ2-2; D remains unclear. CDR3 size: 14 residues. V was cut by 3 bases and J by 6 bases, with 11 bases left in between. In germline, CDR1 is SEHNR, CDR2 FQNEAQ (reference sequence). The CDR3 loop reads CASSFSPGAGELFF. The CDR3 bases are TGTGCCAGCAGCTTTTCCCCTGGGGCCGGGGAGCTGTTTTTT.

This clonotype has ten or more counts. Possible read error: a much larger clone is one base away. The rearrangement joins TRBV28 to TRBJ1-5, with D hard to call. Between the trimmed V and J ends, which lost 7 bases and 1 base, there was a span of 5 bases. Germline CDR1 MDHEN, CDR2 SYDVKM. The CDR3 covers 12 residues. CDR3 residues: CASIGSNQPQHF. The CDR3 DNA follows: TGTGCCAGCATAGGCAGCAATCAGCCCCAGCATTTT. The full variable domain, its missing parts supplied by reference TRBV28 and TRBJ1-5, is DVKVTQSSRYLVKRTGEKVFLECVQDMDHENMFWYRQDPGLGLRLIYFSYDVKMKEKGDIPEGYSVSREKKERFSLILESASTNQTSMYLCASIGSNQPQHFGDGTRLSIL.

The rearrangement links TRBV12-3 or TRBV12-4 to TRBJ2-6; 8 bases line up with TRBD1. V lost 5 bases to trimming and J lost 2 bases; unmatched junction nucleotides: 11. The CDR3 is 18 amino acids. The CDR3 bases are TGTGCCAGCAGTCCCGTACCAACAGGGGGTGCTGGGGCCAACGTCCTGACTTTC. Translation gives CASSPVPTGGAGANVLTF.

This clonotype was recorded many times. The chain carries TRBV6-5 and TRBJ1-2; D not resolved. The V gene lost 2 bases and the J gene lost 0 bases, with 7 bases spanning the gap. The CDR3 contains 14 residues. Germline values: CDR1 MNHEY, CDR2 SVGAGI. This chain's CDR3 is CASSYRASNYGYTF. The CDR3 coding sequence is TGTGCCAGCAGTTACAGGGCCTCTAACTATGGCTACACCTTC.

This clonotype came up a few times. V gene TRBV5-6 combines with J gene TRBJ2-7; TRBD2 is a possible D gene (7 bases). The CDR3 sequence is 16 residues long. Germline V gives CDR1 SGHDT, CDR2 YYEEEE. V lost 1 base, J lost 1 base, and 15 bases lay in between. The CDR3 is CASSLRGGERSYEQYF. CDR3 nucleotides: TGTGCCAGCAGCTTGAGGGGGGGGGAGCGGTCCTACGAGCAGTACTTC.

For this clonotype: A single base separates this from a much larger clone, so it may be a read error. This chain links TRBV5-4 with TRBJ1-3; 7 bases are shared with TRBD1. The CDR3 runs to 14 residues. CDR1 is SGHNT, CDR2 YYREEE, per germline (reference sequence). The CDR3 loop is CASSWTGSGDTIYF. The CDR3 nucleotides read TGTGCCAGCAGCTGGACAGGCTCTGGAGACACCATATATTTT.

This clonotype has more than one count but fewer than ten. V gene TRBV7-8 combines with J gene TRBJ2-7; 7 bases are a match to TRBD1. Germline V lookup: CDR1 SGHVS, CDR2 FQNEAQ. This CDR3 comprises 15 residues. The V and J ends lost 4 bases and 1 base, in that order; junction bases with no gene match: 7. The CDR3 DNA follows: TGTGCCAGCAGCTGGGCAGGGGGTATTTCCTACGAGCAGTACTTC. It encodes CASSWAGGISYEQYF. Supplemented by reference TRBV7-8 and TRBJ2-7, the full variable domain reads GAGVSQSPRYKVAKRGQDVALRCDPISGHVSLFWYQQALGQGPEFLTYFQNEAQLDKSGLPSDRFFAERPEGSVSTLKIQRTQQEDSAVYLCASSWAGGISYEQYFGPGTRLTVT.

In its sample, this clonotype was seen many times. The chain combines TRBV10-3 with TRBJ2-5; 7 bases match TRBD1. There are 11 residues in the CDR3. Looked up from germline, CDR1 is ENHRY and CDR2 is SYGVKD. Losses at the gene ends were 10 bases for V and 5 bases for J; bases not matched to a gene: 4. The CDR3 DNA reads as TGTGCCACAGGGACAGTGGAGACCCAGTACTTC. Amino acids: CATGTVETQYF.

A remark on this clonotype: This may stem from a read error, because a much larger clone lies one nucleotide away. This is likely a read error, given that the CDR3 carries no conserved phenylalanine or tryptophan at its end. The rearrangement links TRBV20-1 to TRBJ2-2; 8 bases line up with TRBD2. The CDR3 consists of 13 residues. V lost 1 base to trimming and J lost 6 bases; unmatched junction nucleotides: 1. Germline V lookup: CDR1 DFQATT, CDR2 SNEGSKA (reference sequence). CDR3 amino acids: CSARAGGPGELFS. CDR3 nucleotide sequence: TGCAGTGCTAGAGCGGGGGGGCCCGGGGAGCTGTTTTCT.

The table lists this clonotype with a few counts. The V gene is TRBV7-9, the J gene TRBJ2-7; the match to TRBD1 covers 7 bases. This CDR3 spans 14 amino acids. Germline CDR1 and CDR2: SEHNR and FQNEAQ (reference sequence). V trimming: 3 bases; J trimming: 3 bases; junction bases outside the gene matches: 5. Here the CDR3 reads CASSFRDSHYEQYF. In DNA form, the CDR3 reads TGTGCCAGCAGCTTCCGGGACAGCCACTACGAGCAGTACTTC.

This clonotype was counted ten times or more. The J gene is TRBJ1-4, the V gene TRBV7-9; D not certain. The ends were cut back, 2 bases at V and 5 bases at J, with 9 bases in the middle. The CDR3 runs to 14 residues. Germline CDR1 SEHNR, CDR2 FQNEAQ (reference sequence). CDR3 region: CASSLMDGNEKLFF. As DNA, the CDR3 is TGTGCCAGCAGCTTAATGGACGGAAATGAAAAACTGTTTTTT.

As regards this clonotype: The conserved phenylalanine or tryptophan normally closing the CDR3 is absent here, so this likely arose from a read error. The limits of the CDR3 on the DNA are not certain, so only TCRdb's listed CDR3 is given. The rearrangement links TRBV5-1 to TRBJ1-3. The CDR3 extends over 9 residues, inclusive of both ends. Per germline, CDR1 SGHRS and CDR2 YFSETQ. CDR3 loop: CASSLVSDG.

The rearrangement links TRBV12-5 to TRBJ2-5; D assignment may be TRBD1 or TRBD2 (6 bases each). Trimming took 0 bases from V and 5 from J, leaving 13 bases between them. Germline CDR1 LGHNT, CDR2 FRNRAP. The CDR3 contains 15 residues. The DNA for the CDR3 is TGTGCTAGTGGTTTGGTCGGGGGCCCCCGGGAGACCCAGTACTTC. Protein sequence: CASGLVGGPRETQYF.

This rearrangement joins TRBV9 to TRBJ2-1; D possibly corresponds to TRBD1 (5 bases). There are 11 residues in the CDR3. The V and J ends lost 0 bases and 12 bases respectively, with 7 bases between them. Germline CDR1 reads SGDLS; CDR2 reads YYNGEE. The CDR3: CASSVGDRQFF. CDR3 nucleotide sequence: TGTGCCAGCAGCGTAGGAGACAGGCAGTTCTTC.

V usage is TRBV5-5 and J usage is TRBJ2-7; D possibly matches TRBD1 or TRBD2 (5 bases each). This CDR3 has 15 residues. Trimming cost V 0 bases and J 1 base, with 11 bases left between them. CDR1 and CDR2 from the germline V gene are SGHKS and YYEKEE (reference sequence). The chain's CDR3 is CASSLVGDPSYEQYF. DNA of the CDR3: TGTGCCAGCAGCTTGGTGGGGGACCCATCCTACGAGCAGTACTTC.

This clonotype occurred many times. V usage is TRBV5-4 and J usage is TRBJ1-2; tentatively, D is TRBD1 (6 bases). Germline loops: CDR1 SGHNT, CDR2 YYREEE (reference sequence). The CDR3 length is 15 residues. V was trimmed by 7 bases and J by 4 bases, leaving 20 bases between them. The CDR3 protein is CASGNTGSPLYGYTF. CDR3 in DNA: TGTGCCAGCGGAAATACAGGGTCACCCCTCTATGGCTACACCTTC.

This clonotype was counted once. The chain combines TRBV24-1 with TRBJ1-2; no firm D call. V was cut by 2 bases and J by 1 base, with 7 bases left in between. The CDR3 sequence is 14 residues long. In germline, CDR1 is KGHDR, CDR2 SFDVKD. The CDR3 sequence: CATSDSRDNYGYTF. CDR3 DNA: TGTGCCACCAGTGATTCCCGGGATAACTATGGCTACACCTTC.

The rearrangement uses TRBV9 and TRBJ2-7; TRBD2 agrees at 11 bases. V gave up 4 bases and J gave up 4 bases; unmatched junction bases: 10. From germline, CDR1 is SGDLS and CDR2 YYNGEE. CDR3 length equals 16 residues. CDR3 in DNA: TGTGCCAGCAGCCCTGAGGGACTAGCGGAGCCTTACGAGCAGTACTTC. It encodes CASSPEGLAEPYEQYF.

The chain couples TRBV12-3 or TRBV12-4 to TRBJ1-1; 8 nucleotides agree with TRBD1. Trimming took 6 bases from V and 7 from J; bases not matched to a gene: 10. CDR3 size: 14 residues. CDR3 protein: CASRRTGRGDEAFF. In DNA form, the CDR3 reads TGTGCCAGCAGACGGACAGGGCGGGGGGATGAAGCTTTCTTT.

The J gene is TRBJ2-7, the V gene TRBV10-3; D perhaps matches TRBD2 (7 bases). The V end lost 8 bases, the J end lost 4 bases, and 15 bases lay between the germline ends. From germline, CDR1 is ENHRY and CDR2 SYGVKD. This CDR3 is 13 amino acids long. The CDR3 DNA is TGTGCCATCTCGAGGGGGGGAGAATACGAGCAGTACTTC. Translation: CAISRGGEYEQYF.

This clonotype was detected ten times or more. The chain uses TRBV9 and TRBJ1-2, with D possibly matching TRBD1 (5 bases). Deletions cut 0 bases from V and 3 bases from J, with 9 bases between. The V gene's germline CDR1 is SGDLS and CDR2 YYNGEE. The CDR3 totals 14 residues. CDR3 nucleotides: TGTGCCAGCAGCGTAGCCCAACAGGACTATGGCTACACCTTC. This gives the protein CASSVAQQDYGYTF.

The chain combines TRBV20-1 with TRBJ2-2, with 7 positions matching TRBD2. V lost 3 bases and J lost 3; bases outside the gene matches: 7. The CDR3 has 15 amino acids. The germline V gene has CDR1 DFQATT and CDR2 SNEGSKA (reference sequence). CDR3 in DNA: TGCAGTGCTAGCCCCCTAGCGGATTACACCGGGGAGCTGTTTTTT. This codes for CSASPLADYTGELFF.

This clonotype was detected many times. The chain uses TRBV29-1 and TRBJ2-5; D is unresolved. Trimming left V 0 bases short and J 5 bases short, with 16 bases between. The CDR3 is 15 amino acids. Germline V lookup: CDR1 SQVTM, CDR2 ANQGSEA. CDR3 region: CSVEDRDLGVETQYF. As DNA, the CDR3 is TGCAGCGTTGAAGATCGCGACCTTGGGGTGGAGACCCAGTACTTC.

This clonotype was seen a handful of times. CDR3 in DNA: TGTGCCAGCAGTTACGGTCTAGCGGGGGCCAGGAGCTCCTACGAGCAGTACTTC. Its translation is CASSYGLAGARSSYEQYF. The chain couples TRBV6-2 or TRBV6-3 to TRBJ2-7; TRBD2 matches 10 bases. The CDR3 runs to 18 residues. Germline values: CDR1 MNHEY, CDR2 SVGEGT. V shed 2 bases and J 0 bases; nucleotides not matched to a gene: 10.

The rearrangement joins TRBV19 to TRBJ2-7, with 11 bases aligning to TRBD1. The CDR3 loop spans 16 amino acids. Germline CDR1 LNHDA, CDR2 SQIVND (reference sequence). After removal of 7 bases from V and 1 base from J, the junction contained 9 bases not matched to a gene. In DNA, the CDR3 is TGTGCCAGTACCCCTGGGGGGACAGGGGGTTCCTACGAGCAGTACTTC. Protein: CASTPGGTGGSYEQYF.

The chain uses TRBV15 and TRBJ1-1; 7 bases are a match to TRBD1. There are 14 residues in the CDR3. CDR1 LNHNV and CDR2 YYDKDF come from the germline V gene (reference sequence). The ends lost 3 bases at V and 6 bases at J; junction bases unmatched: 7. This CDR3 reads CATSSRRQGPEAFF. Here the CDR3 DNA reads TGTGCCACCAGCAGCCGAAGACAGGGCCCTGAAGCTTTCTTT.